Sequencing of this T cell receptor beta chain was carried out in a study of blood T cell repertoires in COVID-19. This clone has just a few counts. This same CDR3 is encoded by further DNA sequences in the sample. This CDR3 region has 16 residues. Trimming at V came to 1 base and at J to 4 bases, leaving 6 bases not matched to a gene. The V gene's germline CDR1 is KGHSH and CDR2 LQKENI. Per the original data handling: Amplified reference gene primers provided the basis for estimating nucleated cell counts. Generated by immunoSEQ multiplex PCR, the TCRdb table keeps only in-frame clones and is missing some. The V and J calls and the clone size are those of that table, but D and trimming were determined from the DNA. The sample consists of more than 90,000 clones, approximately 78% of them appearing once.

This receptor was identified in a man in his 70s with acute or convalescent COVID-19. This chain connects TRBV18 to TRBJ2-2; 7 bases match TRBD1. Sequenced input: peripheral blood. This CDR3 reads CASSPQGARSTGELFF. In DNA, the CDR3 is TGTGCCAGCTCACCACAGGGGGCGCGGAGCACCGGGGAGCTGTTTTTT.